These T cell receptor beta chains were read from a single sample in a study of CD8 T cells in Susac syndrome. TCRdb recomputed calls from the immunoSEQ multiplex PCR reads with MiXCR, one row per CDR3 protein. Of about 200,000 distinct CDR3 sequences listed, roughly 95% are singletons. The sequencing sample was made of CD4+ T cells from PBMCs. Source of these receptors: a human donor in good health. CDR3s include the opening cysteine and the closing phenylalanine or tryptophan. The D gene is left open where the match is weak.

V gene	J gene	D gene	CDR3 protein
TRBV24-1	TRBJ2-5	-	CATSGLGWFGETQYF
TRBV4-1	TRBJ2-5	TRBD2	CASSHSGREETQYF
TRBV20-1	TRBJ2-6	TRBD1	CSAGPGTGGTGANVLTF
TRBV29-1	TRBJ1-5	-	CSVGYAGNQPQHF
TRBV3-1	TRBJ1-2	TRBD1	CASSQESPSLGGHGYTF
TRBV20-1	TRBJ2-3	-	CRAGRSTDTQYF
TRBV27	TRBJ1-4	-	CATQGSDEKLFF
TRBV20-1	TRBJ1-2	-	CSARGSGGRDWGYGYTF
TRBV3-1	TRBJ2-3	TRBD2	CASSQERGAQYF
TRBV20-1	TRBJ2-1	-	CSAEDRKEQFF
TRBV3-1	TRBJ1-5	-	CASSAVGQPQHF
TRBV11-2	TRBJ1-2	TRBD1	CASSQDRADYGYTF
TRBV12-3/TRBV12-4	TRBJ1-1	-	CASSLWGMNTEAFF
TRBV6-1	TRBJ1-1	-	CASGDTEAFF
TRBV5-4	TRBJ2-3	TRBD1	CAIRDRLTDTQYF
TRBV6-5	TRBJ2-1	-	CASSYEGYEQFF
TRBV29-1	TRBJ2-1	-	CSAGPWPAEQFF
TRBV5-1	TRBJ2-7	TRBD2	CASSTLSGYEQYF
TRBV12-3/TRBV12-4	TRBJ2-3	-	CASSLFATDTQYF
TRBV20-1	TRBJ1-6	-	CSARRLQGISNSPLHF
TRBV30	TRBJ1-1	-	CACGQGPNTEAFF
TRBV7-7	TRBJ2-5	TRBD1	CASSLDRAETQYF
TRBV29-1	TRBJ1-1	TRBD1	CSVRDRAPGGAEAFF
TRBV7-9	TRBJ1-2	-	CASSEKGRDYGYTF
TRBV12-3/TRBV12-4	TRBJ1-6	TRBD1	CASSLTGGGNSPLHF
TRBV30	TRBJ2-1	TRBD2	CAWSGTSGRNEQFF
TRBV7-3	TRBJ1-1	-	CASSFSKNTEAFF
TRBV20-1	TRBJ2-1	-	CSARALLSRLIGEQFF
TRBV20-1	TRBJ2-1	-	CSAPETGTPGEQFF
TRBV5-6	TRBJ1-5	-	CASSFKSLLGPQHF
TRBV12-3/TRBV12-4	TRBJ1-1	-	CASRPRATANTEAFF
TRBV7-2	TRBJ2-1	-	CASSRGQGNHNEQFF
TRBV7-9	TRBJ2-5	-	CASSPAKTQYF
TRBV2	TRBJ2-5	TRBD1	CASGQAQETQYF
TRBV25-1	TRBJ1-6	TRBD1	CASSDPGQGLGSPLHF
TRBV3-1	TRBJ2-2	-	CASSQVHAFGELFF
TRBV27	TRBJ2-3	-	CASSFPGRDTQYF
TRBV24-1	TRBJ2-3	-	CATSSEGPTDTQYF
TRBV20-1	TRBJ2-3	TRBD2	CSARGGFTDTQYF
TRBV7-2	TRBJ2-3	TRBD1	CASSGPDRGDTQYF
TRBV30	TRBJ1-5	-	CAWSVIGNQPQHF
TRBV28	TRBJ1-1	TRBD1	CASSSWTGEVNTEAFF
TRBV29-1	TRBJ1-1	-	CSVVTGLHNAEAFF
TRBV3-1	TRBJ1-5	-	CASSQDQGTSQPQHF
TRBV20-1	TRBJ2-1	TRBD1	CSARAGDRGVDEQFF
TRBV29-1	TRBJ2-3	TRBD2	CSVGGLAGGTDTQYF